The 30 T cell receptor beta chains below come from one sample, sequenced in a study of T cell responses to AZD1222 COVID-19 vaccine. Data came from immunoSEQ multiplex PCR; TCRdb stores just in-frame clones and leaves some out. The sample consists of about 100,000 clones, about 82% of them appearing once. Material: peripheral blood, obtained on day 0 of AZD1222 vaccination. The receptors stem from an adult in good health.

The chain uses TRBV15 and TRBJ1-3; D might be TRBD1 (5 bases). This CDR3 spans 16 amino acids. Between the trimmed V and J ends, which lost 0 bases and 2 bases, there was a span of 11 bases. Germline loops: CDR1 LNHNV, CDR2 YYDKDF (reference sequence). The CDR3, as DNA: TGTGCCACCAGCAGAGATCGAACGGGGCCTGGAAACACCATATATTTT. As protein: CATSRDRTGPGNTIYF.

The chain recombines TRBV7-3 with TRBJ2-3; 9 positions match TRBD2. In germline, CDR1 is SGHTA, CDR2 FQGTGA. The V and J ends lost 1 base and 0 bases, in that order; junction bases with no gene match: 2. This CDR3 has 16 amino acids. The CDR3 DNA reads TGTGCCAGCAGCTTAATAGCGGGAGTTAGCACAGATACGCAGTATTTT. This translates into CASSLIAGVSTDTQYF.

The J gene is TRBJ1-5, the V gene TRBV6-5; possibly TRBD1 for D (6 bases). Trimming removed 7 bases at V and 5 bases at J, with 12 bases between. The germline gives CDR1 MNHEY, CDR2 SVGAGI. The CDR3 totals 13 residues. This CDR3 is CASIRTADQPQHF. In nucleotides, the CDR3 is TGTGCCAGCATTCGGACAGCTGATCAGCCCCAGCATTTT.

The chain carries TRBV29-1 and TRBJ1-1; 7 bases fit TRBD1. Germline-derived CDR1 and CDR2 are SQVTM and ANQGSEA. The V and J ends lost 1 base and 1 base, in that order; junction bases with no gene match: 6. The CDR3 runs 15 residues. The CDR3 sequence: CSVEGQGGRNTEAFF. CDR3 nucleotide sequence: TGCAGCGTTGAAGGCCAGGGGGGCAGGAACACTGAAGCTTTCTTT.

The chain carries TRBV5-4 and TRBJ2-7; maybe TRBD1 (6 bases). The V and J ends lost 4 bases and 0 bases respectively, with 11 bases between them. The CDR3 runs 14 residues. Germline-derived CDR1 and CDR2 are SGHNT and YYREEE (reference sequence). CDR3 sequence (DNA): TGTGCCAGCAGCCGCACAGGGAGCTCCTACGAGCAGTACTTC. It encodes CASSRTGSSYEQYF.

The CDR3 DNA reads as TGTGCCAGCAGTTTTAGGACAGCTCAGCCCCAGCATTTT. It yields the protein CASSFRTAQPQHF. The V call is TRBV27, the J call TRBJ1-5; TRBD1 is a possible D gene (6 bases). Germline-derived CDR1 and CDR2 are MNHEY and SMNVEV (reference sequence). The V end lost 3 bases, the J end lost 6 bases, and 9 bases lay between the germline ends. The CDR3 sequence is 13 residues long.

By share of the sample, this clone is medium-sized. The chain links TRBV28 to TRBJ2-7, with 7 bases that match TRBD2. J lost 3 bases, V lost 2 bases, and 13 bases had no gene match. This CDR3 comprises 17 residues. From germline, CDR1 is MDHEN and CDR2 SYDVKM. The CDR3 is CASSLVTRESRDYEQYF. CDR3 bases: TGTGCCAGCAGTTTAGTGACGCGGGAGTCTAGGGACTACGAGCAGTACTTC.

The chain is built from TRBV5-6 and TRBJ2-5; 8 nucleotides match TRBD2. Trimming at V came to 4 bases and at J to 0 bases, leaving 8 bases not matched to a gene. This CDR3 contains 16 residues. Germline V gene lookup returns CDR1 SGHDT and CDR2 YYEEEE. The CDR3 spells CASSATSGSNQETQYF. The CDR3 region has the DNA TGTGCCAGCAGCGCGACGAGCGGGAGTAACCAAGAGACCCAGTACTTC.

The rearrangement joins TRBV11-2 to TRBJ1-6; D unresolved. The CDR3 is made up of 15 amino acids. The germline V gene has CDR1 SGHAT and CDR2 FQNNGV. Trimming cost V 4 bases and J 1 base, with 8 bases left between them. Here the CDR3 DNA reads TGTGCCAGCAGCTCCGTGAGGTCCTATAATTCACCCCTCCACTTT. Protein product: CASSSVRSYNSPLHF.

The gene calls are TRBV15 and TRBJ2-5; D call uncertain. Trimming removed 1 base from V and 0 bases from J, with 3 bases in between. The CDR3 consists of 13 residues. Germline assignment: CDR1 LNHNV and CDR2 YYDKDF (reference sequence). In DNA form, the CDR3 reads TGTGCCACCAGCAGAGGTTACCAAGAGACCCAGTACTTC. This sequence encodes CATSRGYQETQYF.

V is TRBV21-1 and J is TRBJ2-4; the listed D gene, TRBD1, was not tested against the DNA. TRBV21-1 is a known pseudogene. The CDR3 is 17 residues long. CDR3 coding DNA: TGTGCCAGCAGCCAGGGGGGACAGGGCATTGTGGGCAACATTCAGTACTTC. It codes for CASSQGGQGIVGNIQYF.

The gene calls are TRBV18 and TRBJ1-1; D gene ambiguous. The V and J ends lost 5 bases and 4 bases respectively, with 11 bases between them. The CDR3 is made up of 13 amino acids. Germline V gene lookup returns CDR1 KGHSH and CDR2 LQKENI. The CDR3 loop is CASSEGPSTEAFF. The CDR3 DNA reads TGTGCCAGCTCAGAGGGCCCGAGCACTGAAGCTTTCTTT.

This chain links TRBV19 with TRBJ1-1; no reliable D call. The V and J ends lost 3 bases and 0 bases respectively, with 8 bases between them. This CDR3 region has 14 residues. Germline V CDR1 and CDR2: LNHDA, SQIVND (reference sequence). The chain's CDR3 is CASSISGMNTEAFF. DNA of the CDR3: TGTGCCAGTAGTATTTCGGGGATGAACACTGAAGCTTTCTTT.

The genes are TRBV19 and TRBJ1-1; tentatively, D is TRBD1 (5 bases). Trimming removed 4 bases from V and 5 bases from J, with 20 bases in between. There are 16 residues in the CDR3. The germline CDR1 and CDR2 sequences are LNHDA and SQIVND (reference sequence). The CDR3 region is CASSTLLGRGGTEAFF. CDR3 DNA: TGTGCCAGTAGTACTTTACTCGGACGGGGGGGAACTGAAGCTTTCTTT.

The chain couples TRBV14 to TRBJ1-5, with a tentative D call TRBD1 (6 bases). The CDR3 loop spans 12 amino acids. V was clipped by 4 bases and J by 7 bases, with 8 bases between them. Germline CDR1 is SGHDN and CDR2 is FVKESK. CDR3: CASSRGQQPQHF. As DNA, the CDR3 is TGTGCCAGCAGCCGGGGACAACAGCCCCAGCATTTT. The full variable domain, its missing parts supplied by reference TRBV14 and TRBJ1-5, is EAGVTQFPSHSVIEKGQTVTLRCDPISGHDNLYWYRRVMGKEIKFLLHFVKESKQDESGMPNNRFLAERTGGTYSTLKVQPAELEDSGVYFCASSRGQQPQHFGDGTRLSIL.

The rearrangement uses TRBV6-1 and TRBJ1-6; D might be TRBD1 (6 bases). Germline V gene sequence: CDR1 MNHNS, CDR2 SASEGT. V was trimmed by 1 base and J by 9 bases, leaving 16 bases between them. The CDR3 contains 16 residues. The CDR3 here is CASSEEGGRGSSPLHF. The DNA for the CDR3 is TGTGCCAGCAGTGAAGAGGGGGGACGAGGGTCTTCACCCCTCCACTTT.

This clone has only one observation. The V gene is TRBV28, the J gene TRBJ1-6; D not resolved. The CDR3 spans 13 residues. V was cut by 8 bases and J by 6 bases, with 11 bases left in between. Germline V lookup: CDR1 MDHEN, CDR2 SYDVKM. CDR3 nucleotide sequence: TGTGCCAGCCGAAGGAACCGTAATTCACCCCTCCACTTT. Protein sequence: CASRRNRNSPLHF.

V gene TRBV20-1 combines with J gene TRBJ1-5; 7 bases map to TRBD1. V was pared by 3 bases and J by 3 bases, with 8 bases of the junction left unmatched. Germline V lookup: CDR1 DFQATT, CDR2 SNEGSKA (reference sequence). This CDR3 comprises 15 residues. CDR3 loop: CSASRDSSYNQPQHF. CDR3 coding DNA: TGCAGTGCTAGTCGGGACAGCTCATACAATCAGCCCCAGCATTTT.

In this sample, this clone turned up a few times. CDR3 in amino acids: CASSSSDRAYEQYF. CDR3 bases: TGTGCCAGCAGTTCCTCGGACAGAGCCTACGAGCAGTACTTC. The chain carries TRBV28 and TRBJ2-7; maybe TRBD1 (6 bases). CDR3 length: 14 amino acids. The germline gives CDR1 MDHEN, CDR2 SYDVKM. The germline V and J ends were trimmed by 4 bases and 2 bases, with 12 bases remaining between them.

The chain couples TRBV29-1 to TRBJ2-1; D gene unclear. Germline CDR1 is SQVTM and CDR2 is ANQGSEA. V was trimmed by 1 base and J by 4 bases, leaving 11 bases between them. The CDR3 is made up of 14 amino acids. The DNA for the CDR3 is TGCAGCGTTGAAGGTCGGACGGATTACAATGAGCAGTTCTTC. Amino acid sequence: CSVEGRTDYNEQFF.

V gene TRBV7-2 combines with J gene TRBJ1-6; TRBD1 agrees at 7 bases. The junction had 5 bases not matched to a gene; V was cut back by 2 bases and J by 7 bases. The germline CDR1 and CDR2 sequences are SGHTA and FQGNSA. This CDR3 region has 15 residues. CDR3 in DNA: TGTGCCAGCAGCTTATCGACAGGGCAGAATTCACCCCTCCACTTT. Amino acids: CASSLSTGQNSPLHF.

The CDR3 nucleotides read TGTGCCAGCTCACCACGTTGGTTAGGGAAAGGCGCTGAAGCTTTCTTT. Protein sequence: CASSPRWLGKGAEAFF. The rearrangement links TRBV18 to TRBJ1-1; D uncertain. The germline gives CDR1 KGHSH, CDR2 LQKENI. V was trimmed by 1 base and J by 6 bases, leaving 18 bases between them. The CDR3 runs 16 residues.

This clone was recorded a few times. The chain combines TRBV7-9 with TRBJ1-3; no reliable D call. CDR3 length equals 12 residues. Deletions cut 1 base from V and 4 bases from J, with 2 bases between. Germline assignment: CDR1 SEHNR and CDR2 FQNEAQ (reference sequence). The CDR3 protein is CASSLGGNTIYF. CDR3 coding DNA: TGTGCCAGCAGCTTAGGGGGAAACACCATATATTTT.

This clone is a singleton in its sample. CDR3 loop: CSASNEERGPGGYGYTF. The CDR3 DNA follows: TGCAGTGCTAGTAACGAGGAAAGAGGCCCCGGGGGATATGGCTACACCTTC. The chain uses TRBV20-1 and TRBJ1-2; tentative D call: TRBD1 (5 bases). CDR1 DFQATT and CDR2 SNEGSKA come from the germline V gene (reference sequence). The CDR3 is 17 residues long. Trimming pared 3 bases from V and 5 bases from J, leaving 25 bases between.

The V call is TRBV5-6, the J call TRBJ2-2; unclear D gene. The V and J ends lost 4 bases and 3 bases respectively, with 7 bases between them. The CDR3 has 13 residues. The germline V gene has CDR1 SGHDT and CDR2 YYEEEE. The chain's CDR3 is CASSPEYTGELFF. The CDR3 DNA is TGTGCCAGCAGCCCTGAGTACACCGGGGAGCTGTTTTTT.

The gene calls are TRBV9 and TRBJ1-5; 8 bases fit TRBD1. The CDR3 extends over 15 amino acids. Trimming removed 3 bases from V and 5 bases from J; junction bases left unmatched: 7. CDR1 and CDR2 from the germline V gene are SGDLS and YYNGEE. The CDR3 reads CASSAGQGQYQPQHF. The CDR3 nucleotides read TGTGCCAGCAGCGCTGGACAGGGACAATATCAGCCCCAGCATTTT.

The gene calls are TRBV21-1 and TRBJ2-7; the table's TRBD2 call for D was not verified on the DNA. TRBV21-1 is designated a pseudogene. The CDR3 sequence is 17 residues long. CDR3 in DNA: TGTGCCAGCAGCAACCAACCCGGGACTAGCGGCTCCTACGAGCAGTACTTC. This gives the protein CASSNQPGTSGSYEQYF.

This sequence joins TRBV28 and TRBJ1-6, with 9 bases lining up with TRBD1. Germline V CDR1 and CDR2: MDHEN, SYDVKM. V was clipped by 4 bases and J by 8 bases; unmatched bases: 6. The CDR3 loop spans 15 amino acids. The CDR3: CASSYLGQGYSPLHF. In DNA form, the CDR3 reads TGTGCCAGCAGTTATTTGGGACAGGGCTATTCACCCCTCCACTTT.

The rearrangement joins TRBV27 to TRBJ1-1; tentative D call: TRBD1 (5 bases). This CDR3 is built from 14 residues. The V gene lost 11 bases and the J gene lost 1 base, with 17 bases spanning the gap. From germline, CDR1 is MNHEY and CDR2 SMNVEV (reference sequence). The CDR3 reads CARAGRGGNTEAFF. The CDR3 DNA reads TGTGCCCGCGCGGGGCGGGGGGGGAACACTGAAGCTTTCTTT.

The V call is TRBV6-5, the J call TRBJ2-2; perhaps TRBD1 as D (6 bases). V was trimmed by 4 bases and J by 4 bases, leaving 10 bases between them. The CDR3 is 14 residues long. Germline CDR1 is MNHEY and CDR2 is SVGAGI. CDR3 sequence: CASSSDRTTGELFF. CDR3 sequence (DNA): TGTGCCAGCAGTTCGGACAGAACCACCGGGGAGCTGTTTTTT.